These 2 T cell receptor beta chains share one sample of origin, sequenced in a study of beta chain features in type 1 diabetes. Study results and caveats: In all four CD4+ subsets, TCRB CDR3 length was significantly, moderately reduced in type 1 diabetes.

Investigators reverse transcribed all isolated RNA, so they sequenced expressed TCRB transcripts. Profiled with immunoSEQ multiplex PCR; TCRdb holds only in-frame clones, not every one. The table has about 180,000 clones, approximately 7.9% seen once. No antigens are known for them. The sample comprised central memory CD4+ T cells from blood. The source is a man younger than 35 with type 1 diabetes.

This clone was observed at least ten times. The chain recombines TRBV29-1 with TRBJ2-1, with 12 bases aligning to TRBD2. The CDR3 sequence is 14 residues long. Losses at the gene ends were 6 bases for V and 8 bases for J; bases not matched to a gene: 8. Germline CDR1 reads SQVTM; CDR2 reads ANQGSEA. CDR3 sequence reads: CSVATSGSFDEQFF. The CDR3 DNA reads as TGCAGCGTGGCGACTAGCGGGAGTTTCGATGAGCAGTTCTTC.

This clone showed up just a few times. The gene calls are TRBV2 and TRBJ1-2; no clear D gene. V lost 1 base to trimming and J lost 8 bases, with 8 bases between them. CDR1 is SNHLY and CDR2 is FYNNEI in the germline V gene. The CDR3 sequence is 12 residues long. The CDR3 here is CASSEGRRGYTF. As DNA, the CDR3 is TGTGCCAGCAGTGAAGGCCGGAGGGGCTACACCTTC.